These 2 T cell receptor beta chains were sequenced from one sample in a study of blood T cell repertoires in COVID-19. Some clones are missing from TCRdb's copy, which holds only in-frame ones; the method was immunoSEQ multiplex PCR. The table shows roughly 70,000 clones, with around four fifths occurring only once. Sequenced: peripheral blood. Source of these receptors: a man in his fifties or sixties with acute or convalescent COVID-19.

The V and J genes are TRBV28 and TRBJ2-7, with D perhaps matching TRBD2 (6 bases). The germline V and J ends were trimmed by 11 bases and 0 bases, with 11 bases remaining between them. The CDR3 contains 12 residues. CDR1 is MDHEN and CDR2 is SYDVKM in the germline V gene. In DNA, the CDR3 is TGTGCCGCGGCGGGGAACTCCTACGAGCAGTACTTC. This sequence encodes CAAAGNSYEQYF. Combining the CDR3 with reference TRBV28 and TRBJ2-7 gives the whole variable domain DVKVTQSSRYLVKRTGEKVFLECVQDMDHENMFWYRQDPGLGLRLIYFSYDVKMKEKGDIPEGYSVSREKKERFSLILESASTNQTSMYLCAAAGNSYEQYFGPGTRLTVT.

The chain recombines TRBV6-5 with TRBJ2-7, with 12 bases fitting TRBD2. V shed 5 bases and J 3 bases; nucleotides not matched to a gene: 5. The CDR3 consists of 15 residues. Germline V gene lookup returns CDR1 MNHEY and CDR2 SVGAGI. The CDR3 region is CASSRRLAGDYEQYF. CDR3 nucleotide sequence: TGTGCCAGCAGTCGACGACTAGCGGGAGACTACGAGCAGTACTTC.